This paragraph covers one T cell receptor (beta chain) sequence. The data stem from a study of blood T cell repertoires in COVID-19. At the level of the study: Material from acute and convalescent COVID-19 was sourced from the United States, Italy and Spain. Sources were T cells, B-cell-depleted T cells, or PBMCs; the material itself was cDNA or gDNA.

Seattle's enrolled individuals joined amid active infection and were then monitored longitudinally. TCRdb keeps only in-frame clones here, not all; method: immunoSEQ multiplex PCR. The sample has roughly 380,000 clones; approximately 89% are singletons. Sequenced input: peripheral blood. This TCR derives from a middle-aged woman with COVID-19, enrolled during active disease.

The CDR3 is CASSQWDRGREKLFF. The CDR3, as DNA: TGTGCCAGCAGCCAATGGGACAGGGGACGGGAAAAACTGTTTTTT. The chain couples TRBV14 to TRBJ1-4, with TRBD1 identical over 10 bases. Per germline, CDR1 SGHDN and CDR2 FVKESK. The CDR3 consists of 15 residues. Trimming cost V 2 bases and J 8 bases; bases outside gene matches: 5.